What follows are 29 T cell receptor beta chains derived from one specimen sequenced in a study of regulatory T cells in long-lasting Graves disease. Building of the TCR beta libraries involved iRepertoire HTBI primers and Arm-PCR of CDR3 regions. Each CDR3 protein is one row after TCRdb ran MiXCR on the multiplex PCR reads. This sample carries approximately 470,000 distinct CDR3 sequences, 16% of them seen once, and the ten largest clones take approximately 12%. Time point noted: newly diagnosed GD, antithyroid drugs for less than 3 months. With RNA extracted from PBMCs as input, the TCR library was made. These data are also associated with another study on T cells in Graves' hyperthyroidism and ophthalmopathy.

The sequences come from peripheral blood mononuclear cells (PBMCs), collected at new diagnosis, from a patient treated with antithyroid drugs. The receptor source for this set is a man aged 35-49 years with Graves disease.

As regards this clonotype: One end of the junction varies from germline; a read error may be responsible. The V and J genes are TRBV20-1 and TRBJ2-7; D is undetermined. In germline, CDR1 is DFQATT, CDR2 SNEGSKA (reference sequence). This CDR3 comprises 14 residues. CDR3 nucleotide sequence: TGCAGTGCTCGTGAGGTGATACCGCACTACGAGCAGCACTTC. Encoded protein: CSAREVIPHYEQHF.

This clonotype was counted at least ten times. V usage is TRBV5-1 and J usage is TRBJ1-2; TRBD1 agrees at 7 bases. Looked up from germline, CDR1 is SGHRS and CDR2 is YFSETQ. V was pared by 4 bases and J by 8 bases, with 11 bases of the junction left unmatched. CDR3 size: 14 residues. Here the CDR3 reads CASSGSGGPGGYTF. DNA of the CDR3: TGCGCCAGCAGCGGATCAGGGGGTCCAGGCGGCTACACCTTC. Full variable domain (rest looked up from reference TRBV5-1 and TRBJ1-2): KAGVTQTPRYLIKTRGQQVTLSCSPISGHRSVSWYQQTPGQGLQFLFEYFSETQRNKGNFPGRFSGRQFSNSRSEMNVSTLELGDSALYLCASSGSGGPGGYTFGSGTRLTVV.

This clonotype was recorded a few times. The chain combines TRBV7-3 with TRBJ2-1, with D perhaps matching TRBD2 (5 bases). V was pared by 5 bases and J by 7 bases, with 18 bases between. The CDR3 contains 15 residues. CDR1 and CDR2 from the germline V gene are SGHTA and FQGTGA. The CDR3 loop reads CASSVRELKGNEQFF. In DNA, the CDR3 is TGTGCCAGCAGCGTCCGGGAACTGAAAGGGAATGAGCAGTTCTTC.

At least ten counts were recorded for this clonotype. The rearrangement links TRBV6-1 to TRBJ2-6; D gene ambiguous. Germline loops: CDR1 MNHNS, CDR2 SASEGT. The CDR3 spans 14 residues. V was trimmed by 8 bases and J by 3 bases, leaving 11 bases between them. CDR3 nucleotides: TGTGCCAGCCTCGTTGCCGTTGGGGCCAACGTCCTGACTTTC. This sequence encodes CASLVAVGANVLTF.

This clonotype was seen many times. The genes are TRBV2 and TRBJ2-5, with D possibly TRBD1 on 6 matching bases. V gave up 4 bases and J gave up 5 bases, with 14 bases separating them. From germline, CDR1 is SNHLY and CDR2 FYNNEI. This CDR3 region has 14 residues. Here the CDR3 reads CASSGNRDSETQYF. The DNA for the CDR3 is TGTGCCAGCAGTGGTAACAGGGATTCTGAGACCCAGTACTTC.

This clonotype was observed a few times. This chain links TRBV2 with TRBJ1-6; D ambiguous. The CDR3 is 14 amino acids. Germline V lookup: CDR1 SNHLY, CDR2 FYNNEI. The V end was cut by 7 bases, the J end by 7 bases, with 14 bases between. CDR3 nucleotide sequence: TGTGCCAGCAACCCGAGACAAACCAATTCACCCCTCCACTTT. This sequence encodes CASNPRQTNSPLHF.

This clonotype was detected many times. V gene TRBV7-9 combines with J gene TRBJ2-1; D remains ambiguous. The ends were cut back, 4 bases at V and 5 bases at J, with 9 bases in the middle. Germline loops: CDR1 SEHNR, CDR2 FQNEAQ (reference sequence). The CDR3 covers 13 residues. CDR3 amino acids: CASSSGPNNEQFF. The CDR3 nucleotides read TGTGCCAGCAGCTCCGGGCCTAACAATGAGCAGTTCTTC.

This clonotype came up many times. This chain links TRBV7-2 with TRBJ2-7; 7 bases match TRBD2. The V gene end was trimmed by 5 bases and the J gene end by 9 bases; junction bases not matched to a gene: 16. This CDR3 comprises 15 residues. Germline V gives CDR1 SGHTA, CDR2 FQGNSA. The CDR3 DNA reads TGTGCCAGCAGCCCCGAGCGGGGTCGGTCCCTGGGGCAGTACTTC. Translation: CASSPERGRSLGQYF.

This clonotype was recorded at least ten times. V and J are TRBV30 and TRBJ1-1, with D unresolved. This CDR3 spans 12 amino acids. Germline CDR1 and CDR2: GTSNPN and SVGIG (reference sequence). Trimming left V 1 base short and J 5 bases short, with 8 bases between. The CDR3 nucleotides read TGTGCCTGGAGTGGAGCGGGAACTGAAGCTTTCTTT. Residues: CAWSGAGTEAFF.

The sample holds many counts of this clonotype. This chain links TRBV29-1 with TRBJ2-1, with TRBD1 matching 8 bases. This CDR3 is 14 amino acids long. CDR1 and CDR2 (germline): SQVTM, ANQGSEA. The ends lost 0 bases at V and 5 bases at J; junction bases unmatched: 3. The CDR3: CSVEDRGPHNEQFF. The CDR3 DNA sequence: TGCAGCGTTGAAGACAGGGGGCCTCACAATGAGCAGTTCTTC.

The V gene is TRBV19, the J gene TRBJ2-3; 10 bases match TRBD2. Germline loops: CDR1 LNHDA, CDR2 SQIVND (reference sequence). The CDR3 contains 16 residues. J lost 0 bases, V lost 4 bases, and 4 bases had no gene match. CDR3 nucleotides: TGTGCCAGTAGTAGAGAACTAGCGGGGAGCACAGATACGCAGTATTTT. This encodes CASSRELAGSTDTQYF.

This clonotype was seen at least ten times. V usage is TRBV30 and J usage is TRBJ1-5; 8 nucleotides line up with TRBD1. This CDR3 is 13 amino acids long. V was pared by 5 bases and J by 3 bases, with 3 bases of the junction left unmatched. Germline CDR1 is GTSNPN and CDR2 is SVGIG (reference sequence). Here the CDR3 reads CAWAGQVNQPQHF. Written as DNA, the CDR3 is TGTGCCTGGGCGGGACAGGTCAATCAGCCCCAGCATTTT.

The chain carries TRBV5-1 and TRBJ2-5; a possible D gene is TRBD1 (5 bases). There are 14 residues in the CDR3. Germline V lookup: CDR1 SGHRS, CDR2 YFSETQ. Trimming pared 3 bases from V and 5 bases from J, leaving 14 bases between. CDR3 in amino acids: CASSSRAGMETQYF. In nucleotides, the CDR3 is TGCGCCAGCAGCTCCCGGGCAGGGATGGAGACCCAGTACTTC.

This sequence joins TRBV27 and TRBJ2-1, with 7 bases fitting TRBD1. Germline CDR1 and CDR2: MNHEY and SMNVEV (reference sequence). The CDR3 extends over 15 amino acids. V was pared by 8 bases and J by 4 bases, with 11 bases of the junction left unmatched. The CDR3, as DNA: TGTGCCAGCGGAACTTCGGGACAGTCTTACAATGAGCAGTTCTTC. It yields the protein CASGTSGQSYNEQFF.

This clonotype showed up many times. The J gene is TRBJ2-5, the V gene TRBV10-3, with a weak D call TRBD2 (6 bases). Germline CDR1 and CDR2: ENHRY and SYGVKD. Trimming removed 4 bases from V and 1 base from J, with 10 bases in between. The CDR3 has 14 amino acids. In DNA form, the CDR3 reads TGTGCCATCAGTGGCGCGGGGACCCAAGAGACCCAGTACTTC. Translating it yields CAISGAGTQETQYF.

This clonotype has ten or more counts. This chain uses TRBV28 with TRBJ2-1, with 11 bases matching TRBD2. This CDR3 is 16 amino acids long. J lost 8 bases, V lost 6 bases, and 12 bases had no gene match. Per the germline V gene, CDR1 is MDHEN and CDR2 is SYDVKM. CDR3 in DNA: TGTGCCAGCAGACCAATAGCGGGAGGGCCGAGCGATGAGCAGTTCTTC. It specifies CASRPIAGGPSDEQFF.

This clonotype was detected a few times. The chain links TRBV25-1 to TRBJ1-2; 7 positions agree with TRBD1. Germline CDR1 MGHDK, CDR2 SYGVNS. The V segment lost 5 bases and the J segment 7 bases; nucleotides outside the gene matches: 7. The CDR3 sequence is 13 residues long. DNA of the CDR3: TGTGCCAGCAGTCAGTCAGACAGGGTTGGCTACACCTTC. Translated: CASSQSDRVGYTF.

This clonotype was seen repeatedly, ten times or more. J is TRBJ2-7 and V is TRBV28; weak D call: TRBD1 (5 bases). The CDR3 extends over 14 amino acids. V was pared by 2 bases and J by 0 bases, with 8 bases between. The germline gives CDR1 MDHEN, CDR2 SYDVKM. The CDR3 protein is CASSLPGISYEQYF. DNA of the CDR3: TGTGCCAGCAGTTTACCAGGGATCTCCTACGAGCAGTACTTC. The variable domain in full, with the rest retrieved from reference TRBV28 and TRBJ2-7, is DVKVTQSSRYLVKRTGEKVFLECVQDMDHENMFWYRQDPGLGLRLIYFSYDVKMKEKGDIPEGYSVSREKKERFSLILESASTNQTSMYLCASSLPGISYEQYFGPGTRLTVT.

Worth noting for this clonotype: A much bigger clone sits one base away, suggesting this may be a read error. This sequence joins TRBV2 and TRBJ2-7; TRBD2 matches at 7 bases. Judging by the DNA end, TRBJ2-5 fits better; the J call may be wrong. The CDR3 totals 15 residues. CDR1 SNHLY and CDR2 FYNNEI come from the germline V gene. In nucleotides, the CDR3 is TGTGCCAGCAGTGATTCCGGGGAGGGAGGAGAGACCCAGTACTTC. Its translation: CASSDSGEGGETQYF.

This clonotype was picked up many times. CDR3 DNA sequence: TGCGCCAGCGGCGTCGGGAGGACGGAAGATACGCAGTATTTT. It yields the protein CASGVGRTEDTQYF. V is TRBV5-1 and J is TRBJ2-3; the match to TRBD2 covers 7 bases. The CDR3 spans 14 residues. The V gene end was trimmed by 7 bases and the J gene end by 5 bases; junction bases not matched to a gene: 10. Looked up from germline, CDR1 is SGHRS and CDR2 is YFSETQ. The whole variable domain, filled in from reference TRBV5-1 and TRBJ2-3, reads KAGVTQTPRYLIKTRGQQVTLSCSPISGHRSVSWYQQTPGQGLQFLFEYFSETQRNKGNFPGRFSGRQFSNSRSEMNVSTLELGDSALYLCASGVGRTEDTQYFGPGTRLTVL.

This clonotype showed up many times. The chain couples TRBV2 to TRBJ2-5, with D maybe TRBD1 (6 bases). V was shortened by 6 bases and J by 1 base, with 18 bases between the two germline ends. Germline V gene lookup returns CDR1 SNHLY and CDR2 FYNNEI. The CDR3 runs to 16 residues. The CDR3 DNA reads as TGTGCCAGCAGGTCCGGGACCCTGGGGGCCCAAGAGACCCAGTACTTC. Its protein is CASRSGTLGAQETQYF.

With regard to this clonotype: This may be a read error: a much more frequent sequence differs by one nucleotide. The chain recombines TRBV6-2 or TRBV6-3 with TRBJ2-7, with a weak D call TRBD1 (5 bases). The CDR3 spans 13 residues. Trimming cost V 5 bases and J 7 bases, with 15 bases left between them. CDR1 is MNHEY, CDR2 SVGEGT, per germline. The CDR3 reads CASSDSPPEEQYF. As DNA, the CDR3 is TGTGCCAGCAGTGACAGTCCCCCGGAGGAGCAGTACTTC.

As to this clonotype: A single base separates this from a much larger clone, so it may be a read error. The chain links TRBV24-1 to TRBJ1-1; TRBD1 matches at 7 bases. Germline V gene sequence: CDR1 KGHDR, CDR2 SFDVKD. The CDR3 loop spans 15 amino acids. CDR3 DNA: TGTGCCACCAGAGGAGGAACAGGGGTGAACACTGAAGCTCTCTTT. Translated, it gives CATRGGTGVNTEALF.

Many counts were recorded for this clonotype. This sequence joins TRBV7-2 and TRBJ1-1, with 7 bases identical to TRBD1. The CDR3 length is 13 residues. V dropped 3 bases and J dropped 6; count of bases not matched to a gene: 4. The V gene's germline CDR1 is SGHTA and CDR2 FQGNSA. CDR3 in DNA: TGTGCCAGCAGCTTTGACAGGGTCGCTGAAGCTTTCTTT. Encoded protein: CASSFDRVAEAFF.

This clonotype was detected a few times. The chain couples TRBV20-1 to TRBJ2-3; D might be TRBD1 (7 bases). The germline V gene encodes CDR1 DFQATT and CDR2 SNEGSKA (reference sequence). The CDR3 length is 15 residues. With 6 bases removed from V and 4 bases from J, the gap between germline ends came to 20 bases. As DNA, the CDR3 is TGCAGTGCCCAGTTCAGGGGGGCCGGGGCAGATACGCAGTATTTT. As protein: CSAQFRGAGADTQYF.

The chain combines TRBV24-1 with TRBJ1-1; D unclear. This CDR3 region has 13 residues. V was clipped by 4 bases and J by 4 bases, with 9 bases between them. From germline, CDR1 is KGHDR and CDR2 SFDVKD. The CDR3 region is CATSDEHLTEAFF. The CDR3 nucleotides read TGTGCCACCAGTGACGAGCACCTCACTGAAGCTTTCTTT.

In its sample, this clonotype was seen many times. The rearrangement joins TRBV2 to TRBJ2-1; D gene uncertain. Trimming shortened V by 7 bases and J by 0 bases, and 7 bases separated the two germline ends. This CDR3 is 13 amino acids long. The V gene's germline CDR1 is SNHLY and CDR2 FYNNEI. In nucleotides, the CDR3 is TGTGCCAGCACTAAGGACTCCTACAATGAGCAGTTCTTC. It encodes CASTKDSYNEQFF.

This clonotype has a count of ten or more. CDR3: CASSYYSGTSGSSEQYF. DNA of the CDR3: TGTGCCAGCAGTTACTACTCGGGGACTAGCGGGAGCTCCGAGCAGTACTTC. The chain couples TRBV6-5 to TRBJ2-7, with 14 bases that match TRBD2. There are 17 residues in the CDR3. Germline assignment: CDR1 MNHEY and CDR2 SVGAGI. Trimming took 1 base from V and 6 from J; bases not matched to a gene: 8.

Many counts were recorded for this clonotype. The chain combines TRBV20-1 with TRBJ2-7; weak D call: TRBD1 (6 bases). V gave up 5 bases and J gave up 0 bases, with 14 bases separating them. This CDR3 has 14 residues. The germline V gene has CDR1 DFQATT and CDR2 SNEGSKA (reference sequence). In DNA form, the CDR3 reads TGCAGTGCTTTAGACAGGAGGCGCTCCTACGAGCAGTACTTC. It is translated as CSALDRRRSYEQYF.